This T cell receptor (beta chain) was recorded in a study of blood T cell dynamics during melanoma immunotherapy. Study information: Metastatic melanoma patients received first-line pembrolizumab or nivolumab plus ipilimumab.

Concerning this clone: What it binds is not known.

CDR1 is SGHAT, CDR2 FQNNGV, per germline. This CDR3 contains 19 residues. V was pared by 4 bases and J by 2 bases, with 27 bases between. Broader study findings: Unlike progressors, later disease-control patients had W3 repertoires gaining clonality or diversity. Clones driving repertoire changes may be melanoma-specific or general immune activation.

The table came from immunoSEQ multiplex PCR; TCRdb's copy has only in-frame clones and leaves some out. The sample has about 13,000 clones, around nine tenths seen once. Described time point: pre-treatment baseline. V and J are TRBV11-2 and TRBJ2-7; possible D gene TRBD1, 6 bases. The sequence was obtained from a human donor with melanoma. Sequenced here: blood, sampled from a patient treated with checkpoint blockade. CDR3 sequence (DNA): TGTGCCAGCAGCTCCCGGGACACAAAATATGGGACGGGGCCCTACGAGCAGTACTTC. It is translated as CASSSRDTKYGTGPYEQYF.